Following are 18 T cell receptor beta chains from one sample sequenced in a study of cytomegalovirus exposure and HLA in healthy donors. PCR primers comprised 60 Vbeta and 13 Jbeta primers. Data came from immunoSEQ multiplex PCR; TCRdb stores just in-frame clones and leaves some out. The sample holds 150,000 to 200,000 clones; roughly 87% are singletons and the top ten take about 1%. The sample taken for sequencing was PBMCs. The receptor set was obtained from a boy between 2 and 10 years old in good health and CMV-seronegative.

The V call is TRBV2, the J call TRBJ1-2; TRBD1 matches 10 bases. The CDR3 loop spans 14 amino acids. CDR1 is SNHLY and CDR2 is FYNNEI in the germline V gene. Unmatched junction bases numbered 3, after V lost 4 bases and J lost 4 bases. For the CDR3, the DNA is TGTGCCAGCAGTGGGGGACAGGGGATCTATGGCTACACCTTC. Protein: CASSGGQGIYGYTF. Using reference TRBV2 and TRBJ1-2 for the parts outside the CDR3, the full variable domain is EPEVTQTPSHQVTQMGQEVILRCVPISNHLYFYWYRQILGQKVEFLVSFYNNEISEKSEIFDDQFSVERPDGSNFTLKIRSTKLEDSAMYFCASSGGQGIYGYTFGSGTRLTVV.

The CDR3 bases are TGTGCCAGTTCAGGGGACGGTCATAGCAATCAGCCCCAGCATTTT. It translates to CASSGDGHSNQPQHF. The chain recombines TRBV19 with TRBJ1-5, with a weak D call TRBD1 (6 bases). The V end was cut by 8 bases, the J end by 0 bases, with 14 bases between. The germline CDR1 and CDR2 sequences are LNHDA and SQIVND (reference sequence). The CDR3 runs 15 residues. The whole variable domain, filled in from reference TRBV19 and TRBJ1-5, reads DGGITQSPKYLFRKEGQNVTLSCEQNLNHDAMYWYRQDPGQGLRLIYYSQIVNDFQKGDIAEGYSVSREKKESFPLTVTSAQKNPTAFYLCASSGDGHSNQPQHFGDGTRLSIL.

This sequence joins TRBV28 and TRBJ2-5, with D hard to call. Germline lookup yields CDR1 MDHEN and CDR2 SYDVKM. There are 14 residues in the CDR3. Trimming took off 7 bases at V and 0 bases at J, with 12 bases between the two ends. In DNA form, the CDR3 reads TGTGCCAGCACCGCGCCGCGGAACCAAGAGACCCAGTACTTC. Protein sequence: CASTAPRNQETQYF.

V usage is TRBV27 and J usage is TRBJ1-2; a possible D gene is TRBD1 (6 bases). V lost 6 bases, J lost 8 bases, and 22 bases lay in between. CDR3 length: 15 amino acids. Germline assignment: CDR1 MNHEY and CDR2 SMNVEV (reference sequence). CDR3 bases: TGTGCCAGCAGACCTAACCGACAGGTCGCGAAAGGCTACACCTTC. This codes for CASRPNRQVAKGYTF.

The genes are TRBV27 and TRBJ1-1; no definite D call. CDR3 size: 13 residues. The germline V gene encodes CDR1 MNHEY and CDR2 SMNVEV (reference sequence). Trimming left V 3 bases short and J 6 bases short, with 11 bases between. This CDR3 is CASSFPGGSEAFF. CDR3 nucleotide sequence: TGTGCCAGCAGTTTTCCCGGAGGCTCTGAAGCTTTCTTT.

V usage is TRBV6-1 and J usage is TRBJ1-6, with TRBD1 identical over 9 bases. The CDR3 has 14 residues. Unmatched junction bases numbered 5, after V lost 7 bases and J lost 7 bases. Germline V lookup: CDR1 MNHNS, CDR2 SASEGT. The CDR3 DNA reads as TGTGCCAGCACCGGGGACAGGGAGAATTCACCCCTCCACTTT. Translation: CASTGDRENSPLHF.

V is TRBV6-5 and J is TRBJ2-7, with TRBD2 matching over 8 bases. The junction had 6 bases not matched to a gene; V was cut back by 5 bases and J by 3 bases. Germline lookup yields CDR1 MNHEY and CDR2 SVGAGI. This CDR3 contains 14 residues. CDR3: CASSASTSDYEQYF. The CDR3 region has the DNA TGTGCCAGCAGTGCCTCGACTAGCGACTACGAGCAGTACTTC.

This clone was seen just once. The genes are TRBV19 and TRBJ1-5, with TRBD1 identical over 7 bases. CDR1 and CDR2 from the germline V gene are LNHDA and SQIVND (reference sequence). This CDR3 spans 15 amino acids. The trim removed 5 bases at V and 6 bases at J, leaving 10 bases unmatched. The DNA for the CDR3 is TGTGCCAGTAGTCCCCGAGACAGGGCCGGTCAGCCCCAGCATTTT. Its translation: CASSPRDRAGQPQHF.

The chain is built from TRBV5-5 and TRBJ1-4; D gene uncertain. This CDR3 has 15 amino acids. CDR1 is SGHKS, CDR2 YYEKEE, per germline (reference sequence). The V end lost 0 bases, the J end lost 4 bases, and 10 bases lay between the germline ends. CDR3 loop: CASSLDPLGNEKLFF. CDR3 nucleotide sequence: TGTGCCAGCAGCTTGGATCCACTTGGTAATGAAAAACTGTTTTTT.

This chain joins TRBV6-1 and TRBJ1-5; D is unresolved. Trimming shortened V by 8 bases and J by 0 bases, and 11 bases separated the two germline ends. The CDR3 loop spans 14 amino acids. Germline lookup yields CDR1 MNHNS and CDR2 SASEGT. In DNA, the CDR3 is TGTGCCAGCCGTAGAAAATATAGCAATCAGCCCCAGCATTTT. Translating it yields CASRRKYSNQPQHF.

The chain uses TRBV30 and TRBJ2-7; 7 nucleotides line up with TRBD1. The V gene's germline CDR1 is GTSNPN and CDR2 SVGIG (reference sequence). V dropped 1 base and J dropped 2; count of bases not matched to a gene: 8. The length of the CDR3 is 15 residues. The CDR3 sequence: CAWSGGTENTYEQYF. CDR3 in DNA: TGTGCCTGGAGTGGTGGGACAGAAAATACCTACGAGCAGTACTTC.

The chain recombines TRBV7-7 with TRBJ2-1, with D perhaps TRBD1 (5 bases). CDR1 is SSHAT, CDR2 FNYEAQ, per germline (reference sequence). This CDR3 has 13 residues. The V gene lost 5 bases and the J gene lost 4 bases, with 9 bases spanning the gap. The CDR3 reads CASSRDSYNEQFF. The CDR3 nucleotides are TGTGCCAGCAGCCGCGACAGTTACAATGAGCAGTTCTTC.

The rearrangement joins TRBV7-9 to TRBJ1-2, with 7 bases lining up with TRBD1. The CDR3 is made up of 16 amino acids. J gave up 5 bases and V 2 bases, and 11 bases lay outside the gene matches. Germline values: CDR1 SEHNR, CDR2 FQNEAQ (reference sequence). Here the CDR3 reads CASSLSLGGASYGYTF. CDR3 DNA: TGTGCCAGCAGCTTATCGTTAGGGGGCGCTTCTTATGGCTACACCTTC.

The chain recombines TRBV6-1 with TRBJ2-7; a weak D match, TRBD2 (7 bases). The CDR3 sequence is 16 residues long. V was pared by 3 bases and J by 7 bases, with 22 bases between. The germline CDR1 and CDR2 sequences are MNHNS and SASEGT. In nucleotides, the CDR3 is TGTGCCAGCAGTGATAAGGGGGGGGCCCTCCCTCGGGAGCAGTACTTC. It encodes CASSDKGGALPREQYF.

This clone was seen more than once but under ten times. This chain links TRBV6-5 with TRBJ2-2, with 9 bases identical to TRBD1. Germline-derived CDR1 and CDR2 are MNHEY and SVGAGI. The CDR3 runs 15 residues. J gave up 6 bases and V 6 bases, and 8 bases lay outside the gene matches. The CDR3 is CASSLQGARSGELFF. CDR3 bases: TGTGCCAGCAGCCTACAGGGGGCTCGGTCCGGGGAGCTGTTTTTT.

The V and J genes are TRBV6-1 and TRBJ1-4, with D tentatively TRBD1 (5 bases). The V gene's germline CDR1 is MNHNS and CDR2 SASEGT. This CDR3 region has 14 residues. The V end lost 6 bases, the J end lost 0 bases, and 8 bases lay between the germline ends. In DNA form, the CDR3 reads TGTGCCAGCAGGCAGGGTGCAACTAATGAAAAACTGTTTTTT. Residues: CASRQGATNEKLFF.

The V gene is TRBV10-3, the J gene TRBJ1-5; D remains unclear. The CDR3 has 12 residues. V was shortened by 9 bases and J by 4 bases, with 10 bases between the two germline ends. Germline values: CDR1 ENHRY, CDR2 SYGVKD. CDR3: CAISEENQPQHF. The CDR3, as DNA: TGTGCCATTTCAGAGGAAAATCAGCCCCAGCATTTT.

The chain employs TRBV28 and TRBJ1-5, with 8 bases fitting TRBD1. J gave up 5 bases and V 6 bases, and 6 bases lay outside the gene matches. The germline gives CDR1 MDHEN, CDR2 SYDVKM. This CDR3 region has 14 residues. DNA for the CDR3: TGTGCCAGCAGCTCATACAGGGGGGATCAGCCCCAGCATTTT. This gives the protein CASSSYRGDQPQHF.